This T cell receptor (beta chain) was captured in a study of beta chain features in type 1 diabetes. This clone was observed at least ten times. Antigen: not known. Every isolated RNA sample was fully reverse transcribed, so sequencing captured expressed TCRB transcripts. Sequenced by immunoSEQ multiplex PCR; TCRdb stores in-frame clones only, minus some. The sample lists about 160,000 clones; around 9.7% were seen once. Donors underwent one heparinised blood draw, around 120 mL on average. The CDR3 is 15 residues long. V was shortened by 1 base and J by 7 bases, with 14 bases between the two germline ends. CDR1 LGHNA and CDR2 YNFKEQ come from the germline V gene. Regarding the study as a whole: Among all four CD4+ subsets, Type 1 diabetes patients had TCRB CDR3s that were moderately but significantly shorter. Among type 1 diabetes patients, VDJ junctions had fewer insertions and more deletions.

This rearrangement joins TRBV4-2 to TRBJ2-1; D perhaps matches TRBD2 (6 bases). Sequencing was performed on central memory CD4+ T cells from blood. The source is a woman in her twenties or thirties with type 1 diabetes. CDR3 sequence: CASSQAEEGTNEQFF. CDR3 sequence (DNA): TGTGCCAGCAGCCAAGCGGAGGAGGGCACGAATGAGCAGTTCTTC.